The clone carrying this T cell receptor beta chain came up many times. Its target is unknown. CD4 T cells were positively selected, then CD8 T cells from the CD4-negative fraction. The beta constant-region primer was an equimolar mix of two oligonucleotides covering TRBC1 and TRBC2. The ligated cDNA underwent four PCR rounds using SP2 and nested alpha and beta constant-region primers. TCRdb recomputed calls from the UMI-ligation and nested PCR reads with MiXCR, one row per CDR3 protein. The table lists 32,000 or so distinct CDR3 sequences, more than 10% of them singletons. The CDR3 spans 14 residues. The ends were cut back, 5 bases at V and 1 base at J, with 9 bases in the middle. Germline V gene lookup returns CDR1 SGHRS and CDR2 YFSETQ. This sample was taken from a study of naive and memory T cell subsets. Points from the study as a whole: A clonotype means one alpha or beta sequence, not an alpha/beta pair.

The sequencing input was effector memory CD4+ T cells from blood. As for subset: effector memory, CD45RA- CD27-. The source is a human donor in good health. The chain uses TRBV5-1 and TRBJ2-2; D is uncertain. The DNA of the CDR3 is TGCGCCAGCAGGGAGCAGTTGAACACCGGGGAGCTGTTTTTT. Amino acid sequence: CASREQLNTGELFF.